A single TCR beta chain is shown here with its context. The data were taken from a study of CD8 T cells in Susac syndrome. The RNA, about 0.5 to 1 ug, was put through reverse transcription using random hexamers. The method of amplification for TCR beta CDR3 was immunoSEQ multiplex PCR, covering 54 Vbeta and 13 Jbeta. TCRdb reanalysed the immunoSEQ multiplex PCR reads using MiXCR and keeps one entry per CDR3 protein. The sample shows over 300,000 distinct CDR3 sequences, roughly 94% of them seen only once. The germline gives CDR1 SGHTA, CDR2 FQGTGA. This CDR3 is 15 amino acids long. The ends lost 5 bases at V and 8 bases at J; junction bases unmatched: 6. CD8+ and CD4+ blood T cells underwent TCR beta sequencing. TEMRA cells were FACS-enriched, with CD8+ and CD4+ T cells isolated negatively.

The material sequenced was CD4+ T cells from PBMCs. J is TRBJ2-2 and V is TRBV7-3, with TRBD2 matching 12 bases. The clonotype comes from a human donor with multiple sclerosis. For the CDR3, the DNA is TGTGCCAGCAGCGAGACTAGCGGGAGATCAGGGGAGCTGTTTTTT. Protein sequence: CASSETSGRSGELFF.